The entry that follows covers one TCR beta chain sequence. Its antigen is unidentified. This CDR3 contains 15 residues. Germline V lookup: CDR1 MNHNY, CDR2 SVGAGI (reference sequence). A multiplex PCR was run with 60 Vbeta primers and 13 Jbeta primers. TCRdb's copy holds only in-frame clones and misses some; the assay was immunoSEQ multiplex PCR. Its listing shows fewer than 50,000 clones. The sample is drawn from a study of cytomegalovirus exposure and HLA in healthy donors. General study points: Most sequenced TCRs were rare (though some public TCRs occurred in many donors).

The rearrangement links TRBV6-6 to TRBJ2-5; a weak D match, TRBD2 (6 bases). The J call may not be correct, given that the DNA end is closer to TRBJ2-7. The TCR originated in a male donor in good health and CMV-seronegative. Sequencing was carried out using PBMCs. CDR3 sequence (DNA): TGTGCCAGCAGTTCCCCGGGGACGGGAGAGGGCGAGCAGTACTTC. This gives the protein CASSSPGTGEGEQYF.